This T cell receptor beta chain was observed in a study of cytomegalovirus exposure and HLA in healthy donors (dated by TCRdb to about 2017). Regarding the study in general: An earlier analysis of some 600 of the donors reported roughly 300 Gb of sequence data and 117 million unique TCR beta sequences obtained from some 200 million T cells. All discovery cohort repertoires had been generated using a single sequencing platform. A later genetic analysis used genome-wide SNP genotypes for about three fifths of the 666 donors, treating that subset as a discovery cohort. About 5 DR-DQ haplotypes were handled as single units for association and clustering, since linkage in the cohort was strong. Donor age, sex, ethnicity and CMV serostatus were collected together with the repertoire data. Across some 400 genotyped donors of the cohort, an average of about 240,000 unique TCR beta nucleotide sequences per donor were sequenced, and approximately 17% of those sequences were non-productive. The study combined high-throughput TCR immunosequencing, statistical association of individual TCRs with disease status, and machine learning to predict cytomegalovirus infection status. A later analysis re-examined previously published TCR beta repertoires from 600 to 700 donors and added high-resolution HLA genotyping to investigate patterns of TCR occurrence. The study aimed to test whether cataloging public T cell receptors could reveal signatures of past pathogen exposure. Roughly 300 gigabases of sequencing data and around 90 million unique TCR sequences made up an early release that covered 500 to 650 HLA-typed donors. An earlier analysis of approximately 640 of the donors applied high-throughput TCR beta sequencing to assess whether each TCR beta V gene segment acted as functional or pseudogenic. Using immunosequencing, the study profiled T cell repertoires from about 650 subjects and related those repertoires to cytomegalovirus serostatus. In the later analysis, no new phenotypic data were used to find candidate immune exposures; instead, reliance was placed on TCR beta sequences and their occurrence across donors. Besides the first cohort of approximately 710 subjects, a separate validation cohort made up of over 100 different subjects was used. Typing coverage differed by locus: A, B, C, DRB1 and DQB1 were typed in roughly 620-630 donors, DQA1 in 500 to 550, DPA1 in roughly 590, and DPB1 in 450 to 480. Class I and class II HLA loci were covered by the typing at four-digit resolution. The genetic ancestry cluster associated with self-reported Caucasian donors included 81% of the 398 genotyped donors.

Overall study outcomes, separate from this receptor: In an earlier analysis of 500 to 650 of the donors, most TCR beta V segments appeared in productive rearrangements about 87% or about 30% of the time, broadly matching IMGT annotations. In a later analysis, HLA-associated TCR beta chains showed more clonal expansion and lower generation probabilities than non-associated chains that were equally common. In a later analysis, several top co-occurrence clusters were reported to appear linked to parvovirus B19, influenza, CMV and Epstein-Barr virus. The study gave a list of under 200 TCR beta chains associated with cytomegalovirus. According to the authors, the approach could potentially be generalized to other disease states and immunological phenotypes. In vitro tests confirmed that a few of the cytomegalovirus-associated TCR beta chains recognize cytomegalovirus antigens. Strong co-occurrence of HLA alleles, especially DR and DQ, made assigning TCR associations to individual alleles difficult. The cohort was sequenced for TCR beta chains only, and without alpha or paired-chain data the features that could be detected were limited. According to a later analysis, TCR association rates differed among HLA loci, with DRB1 alleles showing the most associated TCRs and HLA-C alleles showing the fewest. A further reported finding was that TCR beta sequences accurately predicted the HLA-A and HLA-B alleles for most subjects in the first cohort. Correlated functional status among segregating V segments might be attributable to linkage disequilibrium, but an unknown experimental factor could not be ruled out. Because counts were too low, some 17 rarely observed V segments, including chromosome 9 orphons, were excluded from the earlier analysis of 587 of the donors. Most TCR sequences were seen in very few donors, while some public TCRs were found in many individuals. Because HLA typing was missing for some donors at each locus, association tests included only the typed subset. Immune exposure information for the cohort was limited to CMV serostatus. Presence/absence analyses assumed roughly uniform sequencing depth across donors, an assumption that may not hold. A later genetic analysis reported fewer N-insertions in productive TCRs among donors in an Asian-associated ancestry cluster than the roughly 700-donor mean. A cluster of highly shared sequence variants was judged likely to be a technical artifact of the sequencing pipeline. A later genetic analysis associated a missense DCLRE1C variant with V-gene and J-gene trimming of TCR beta chains, and an independent cohort replicated the association. Some IMGT-functional V segments, including TRBV6-2 and TRBV6-3, could not be told apart with the 87-base-pair reads, so those segments were excluded. A later analysis associated 15,000 or so TCR beta sequences with specific HLA alleles at a false discovery rate of 0.05. Most CMV-associated TCR beta chains appeared to be HLA-restricted in a later analysis, and the HLA associations seemed to be driven largely by CMV exposure. The classifier was reported to diagnose cytomegalovirus status with high specificity and sensitivity in both the original and validation cohorts.

The cohort consisted of some 670 healthy bone marrow donors. At the time of sampling, every cohort member was nominally healthy, though immune exposures that went unrecorded were likely present. The donor tested CMV seropositive and was one of the 289 seropositive cohort members. A peripheral blood sample was provided by each donor, and peripheral blood mononuclear cells were used for TCR beta sequencing. The Qiagen DNeasy Blood Extraction Kit was used to extract genomic DNA from the blood cell samples. The CDR3 holds 19 amino acids from the cysteine to the phenylalanine. Here the CDR3 DNA is all that survives: 57 bases in frame from base 1. Trimming removed 3 bases from V and 0 bases from J; the gene matches leave 11 bases unexplained. CDR1 SGHDN and CDR2 FVKESK were looked up in the germline V gene. Libraries were made using the immunoSEQ multiplex PCR assay. For the multiplex PCR, a mixture combining 60 forward primers for TCR Vbeta segments and 13 reverse primers for TCR Jbeta segments was used. The CDR3 region of rearranged TCR beta genes was amplified from genomic DNA with a multiplex PCR assay. The amplified TCR beta libraries were sequenced on the Illumina HiSeq System as 87-base-pair reads. The paper's data handling went like this. A later analysis counted some 74 million unique TCR beta chains across the 550 to 700 repertoires, and some 11 million of these chains were shared by at least two donors. Raw reads were error-corrected and collapsed into unique sequences by a nearest-neighbor algorithm in which closely related sequences were merged to remove PCR and sequencing errors. V, D and J gene segments were assigned by aligning CDR3 sequences to IMGT reference sequences. Each retained sequence needed at least a six-nucleotide match to both a V gene segment and a J gene segment. A rearrangement was called productive if the CDR3 had no stop codons and remained in frame with V and J, and every other rearrangement was called non-productive. CDR3 was defined according to IMGT convention as the region running from the second conserved V-encoded cysteine to the conserved J-encoded phenylalanine. The earlier analysis of some 540 of the donors excluded any sequence lacking an unambiguous match to a single V gene segment. In an earlier analysis of almost 600 of the donors, a V segment was called functional when productive rearrangements were above 56.7%, and segregating when the standard deviation between donors exceeded 5%. A statistical classification framework was developed to diagnose cytomegalovirus status using the catalog of TCR beta chain sequences. In a later analysis, TCR nucleotide sequences were compared against IMGT/GENE-DB human TR gene sequences so that V and J genes could be assigned. In a later analysis, CDR3 sequences and most-parsimonious VDJ recombination scenarios were assigned using the TCRdist pipeline. In a later analysis, each TCR beta chain was defined by its CDR3 amino acid sequence together with its V-gene family, and reads without a unique V-gene family were excluded. To address suspected cross-contamination and a sequencing artifact, a later analysis removed approximately 590 highly shared, low-generation-probability nucleotide sequences. In a later analysis, a clonal expansion index was calculated for each public chain from normalized within-repertoire ranks of inferred template counts. In a later analysis, generation probabilities were computed with a VDJ recombination model fitted to out-of-frame rearrangements, and the resulting probabilities were checked against IGoR. A later analysis scored TCR-TCR, TCR-HLA and TCR-CMV co-occurrence with hypergeometric tests, applying a repertoire-size bias correction to TCR pairs. In a later analysis, false discovery rates were estimated by permuting HLA or CMV assignments 20 times. In a later analysis, co-occurring TCRs were grouped with DBSCAN, and TCRdist sequence similarity was added when clustering was performed within HLA-allele-positive subsets. Repertoires with fewer than 30,000 or more than 120,000 public chains were left out of co-occurrence clustering, as were about 5 repertoires with anomalous nucleotide sharing. TCRdb provides this immuneACCESS table in a form limited to in-frame rearrangements. Some clones are lacking; in checked studies, under half of them reflect an unresolved V gene, and why the rest are absent is not known. That table gives V, J and clone size, and the DNA gave D and trimming. The sample table contains approximately 180,000 clones; only one count was recorded for about 13% of them. The ten biggest clones cover less than 8.5% of the sample.

This clone was recorded a few times. Its antigen target is currently unknown. The record has no base qualities; no much larger clone is one base away. The rearrangement combines TRBV14 with TRBJ2-1, and TRBD1 matches 10 of the central bases. The sequenced sample consisted of PBMCs. This clonotype was sampled from a man between 50 and 59 years old in good health and CMV-seropositive. In nucleotides, the sequence is TGTGCCAGCAGCCACCGCTGGGACAGGGGTGCTAGCTCCTACAATGAGCAGTTCTTC. Its translation is CASSHRWDRGASSYNEQFF.